The 4 T cell receptor beta chains in this list originate from one sample, sequenced in a study of blood T cell repertoires in COVID-19. Profiling relied on immunoSEQ multiplex PCR, and the TCRdb table lists in-frame clones only, not all of them. This sample has 400,000 to 550,000 clones, with 75% to 90% found just once. Specimen: peripheral blood. These receptors were obtained from a woman aged 30 to 39 with acute or convalescent COVID-19.

V usage is TRBV24-1 and J usage is TRBJ2-5, with 8 bases identical to TRBD1. This CDR3 is built from 16 residues. Germline V gives CDR1 KGHDR, CDR2 SFDVKD. V dropped 4 bases and J dropped 4; count of bases not matched to a gene: 10. The CDR3 nucleotides are TGTGCCACCAGTGAATCCACCTGGACAGGGCTAGAGACCCAGTACTTC. It encodes CATSESTWTGLETQYF.

For the CDR3, the DNA is TGTGCCAGCAGCTTGAAGGGGACAGGGACCTACTACGAGCAGTACTTC. Its translation: CASSLKGTGTYYEQYF. The chain carries TRBV5-4 and TRBJ2-7, with TRBD1 matching 9 bases. Unmatched junction bases numbered 8, after V lost 1 base and J lost 3 bases. The germline V gene encodes CDR1 SGHNT and CDR2 YYREEE (reference sequence). The CDR3 runs 16 residues.

As regards this clone: Its ends do not fully match the called genes, so a read error is possible. The V call is TRBV7-9, the J call TRBJ2-3; 8 bases are a match to TRBD2. CDR3 size: 14 residues. Germline values: CDR1 SEHNR, CDR2 FQNEAQ (reference sequence). The CDR3 spells CASSLRGGSWAGGF. The CDR3 DNA reads TGTGCCAGCAGCCTACGCGGGGGGTCGTGGGCGGGTGGATTT.

This clone was observed once. The chain uses TRBV19 and TRBJ1-6, with 9 nucleotides matching TRBD1. This CDR3 comprises 14 residues. Germline V gene sequence: CDR1 LNHDA, CDR2 SQIVND (reference sequence). Unmatched junction bases numbered 1, after V lost 3 bases and J lost 7 bases. The CDR3 here is CASSIGTGNSPLHF. CDR3 DNA: TGTGCCAGTAGTATCGGGACAGGGAATTCACCCCTCCACTTT.